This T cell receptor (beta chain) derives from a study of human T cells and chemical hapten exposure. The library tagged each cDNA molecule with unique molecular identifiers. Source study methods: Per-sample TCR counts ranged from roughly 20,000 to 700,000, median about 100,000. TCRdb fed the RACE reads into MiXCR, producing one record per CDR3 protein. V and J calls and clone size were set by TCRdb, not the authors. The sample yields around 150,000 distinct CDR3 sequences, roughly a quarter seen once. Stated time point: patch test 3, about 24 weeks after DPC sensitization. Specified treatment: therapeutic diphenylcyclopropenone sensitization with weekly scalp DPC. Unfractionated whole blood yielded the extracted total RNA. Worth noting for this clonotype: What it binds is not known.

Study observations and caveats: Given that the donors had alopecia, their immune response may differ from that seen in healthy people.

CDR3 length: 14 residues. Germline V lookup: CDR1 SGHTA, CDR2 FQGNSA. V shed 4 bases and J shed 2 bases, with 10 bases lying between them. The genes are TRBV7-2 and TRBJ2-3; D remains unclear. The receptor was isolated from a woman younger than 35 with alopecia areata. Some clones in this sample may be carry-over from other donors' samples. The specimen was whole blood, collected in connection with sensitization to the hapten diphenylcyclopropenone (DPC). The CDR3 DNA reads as TGTGCCAGCAGCTCTGTACTCGCCACAGATACGCAGTATTTT. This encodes CASSSVLATDTQYF.